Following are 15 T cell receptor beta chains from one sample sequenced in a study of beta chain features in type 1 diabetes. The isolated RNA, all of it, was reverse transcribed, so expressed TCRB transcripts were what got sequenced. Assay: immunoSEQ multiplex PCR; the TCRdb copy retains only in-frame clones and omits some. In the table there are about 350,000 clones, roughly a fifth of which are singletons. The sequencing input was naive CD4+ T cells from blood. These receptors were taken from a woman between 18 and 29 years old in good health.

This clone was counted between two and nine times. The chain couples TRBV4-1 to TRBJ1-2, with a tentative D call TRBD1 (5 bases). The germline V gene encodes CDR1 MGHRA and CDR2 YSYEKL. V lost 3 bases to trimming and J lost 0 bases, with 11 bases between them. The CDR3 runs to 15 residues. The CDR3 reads CASSHDRQANYGYTF. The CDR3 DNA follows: TGCGCCAGCAGCCATGACAGACAAGCTAACTATGGCTACACCTTC.

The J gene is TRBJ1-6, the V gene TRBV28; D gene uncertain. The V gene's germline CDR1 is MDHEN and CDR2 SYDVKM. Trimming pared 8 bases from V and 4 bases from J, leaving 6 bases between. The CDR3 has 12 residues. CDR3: CASGGYNSPLHF. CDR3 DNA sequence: TGTGCCAGCGGCGGGTATAATTCACCCCTCCACTTT.

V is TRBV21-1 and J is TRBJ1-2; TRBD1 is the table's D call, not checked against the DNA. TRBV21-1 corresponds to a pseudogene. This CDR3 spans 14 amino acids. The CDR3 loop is CASSGQGMDYGYTF. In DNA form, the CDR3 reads TGTGCCAGCAGTGGACAGGGGATGGACTATGGCTACACCTTC.

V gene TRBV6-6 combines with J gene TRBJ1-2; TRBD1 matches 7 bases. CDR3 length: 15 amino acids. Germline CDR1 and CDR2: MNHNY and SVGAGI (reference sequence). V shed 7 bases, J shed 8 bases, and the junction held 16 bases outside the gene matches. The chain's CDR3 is CASTKGRQGLRGYTF. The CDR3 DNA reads TGTGCCAGCACCAAGGGGAGACAGGGTCTCCGCGGCTACACCTTC.

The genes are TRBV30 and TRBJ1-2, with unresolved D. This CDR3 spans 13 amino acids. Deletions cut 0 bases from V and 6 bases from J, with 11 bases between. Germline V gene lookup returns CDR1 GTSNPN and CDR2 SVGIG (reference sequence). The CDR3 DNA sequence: TGTGCCTGGAGTGTCGTAGGGAGTAATGGCTACACCTTC. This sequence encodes CAWSVVGSNGYTF.

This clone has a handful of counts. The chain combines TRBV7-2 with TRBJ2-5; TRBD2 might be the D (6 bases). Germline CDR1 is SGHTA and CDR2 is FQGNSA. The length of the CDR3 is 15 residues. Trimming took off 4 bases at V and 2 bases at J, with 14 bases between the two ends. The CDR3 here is CASSSTTRLQETQYF. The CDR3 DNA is TGTGCCAGCAGCTCCACGACTAGGTTGCAAGAGACCCAGTACTTC. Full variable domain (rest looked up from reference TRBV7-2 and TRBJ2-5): GAGVSQSPSNKVTEKGKDVELRCDPISGHTALYWYRQSLGQGLEFLIYFQGNSAPDKSGLPSDRFSAERTGGSVSTLTIQRTQQEDSAVYLCASSSTTRLQETQYFGPGTRLLVL.

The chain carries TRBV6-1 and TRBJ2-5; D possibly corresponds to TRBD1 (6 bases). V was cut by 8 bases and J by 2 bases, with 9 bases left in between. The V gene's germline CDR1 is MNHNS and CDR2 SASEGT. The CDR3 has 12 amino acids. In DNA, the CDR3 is TGTGCCAGCGGGGGCCTTCAAGAGACCCAGTACTTC. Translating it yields CASGGLQETQYF.

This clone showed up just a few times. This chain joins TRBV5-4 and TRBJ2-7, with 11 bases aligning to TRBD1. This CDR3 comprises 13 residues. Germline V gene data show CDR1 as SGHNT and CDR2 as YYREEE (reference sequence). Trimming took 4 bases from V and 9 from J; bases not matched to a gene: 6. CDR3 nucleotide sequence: TGTGCCAGCAGCCAGGACAGGGGGCAAGGGCAGTACTTC. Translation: CASSQDRGQGQYF.

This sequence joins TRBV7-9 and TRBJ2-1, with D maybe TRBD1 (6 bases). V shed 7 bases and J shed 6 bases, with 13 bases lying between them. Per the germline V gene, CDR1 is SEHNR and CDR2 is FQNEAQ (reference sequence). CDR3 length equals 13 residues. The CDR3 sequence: CASKSGEVNEQFF. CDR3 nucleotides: TGTGCCAGCAAGTCAGGGGAAGTCAATGAGCAGTTCTTC.

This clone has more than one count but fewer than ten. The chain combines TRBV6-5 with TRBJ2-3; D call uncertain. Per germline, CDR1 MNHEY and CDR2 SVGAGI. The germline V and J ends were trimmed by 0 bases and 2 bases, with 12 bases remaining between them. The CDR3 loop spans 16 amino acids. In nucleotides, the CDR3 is TGTGCCAGCAGTTACTCGTTCCGGTTGTCCACAGATACGCAGTATTTT. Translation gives CASSYSFRLSTDTQYF.

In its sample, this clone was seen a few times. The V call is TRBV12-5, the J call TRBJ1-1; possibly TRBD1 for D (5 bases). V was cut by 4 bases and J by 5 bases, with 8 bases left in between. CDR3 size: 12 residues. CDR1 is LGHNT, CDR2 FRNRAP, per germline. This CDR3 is CASGYRSTEAFF. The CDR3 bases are TGTGCTAGTGGTTACAGGTCAACTGAAGCTTTCTTT.

The CDR3 nucleotides read TGTGCCAGCAGCCCCGGGACAGCCACTGAAGCTTTCTTT. Its protein product is CASSPGTATEAFF. The genes are TRBV9 and TRBJ1-1; 7 positions match TRBD1. With 4 bases clipped from V and 4 bases from J, the junction kept 4 bases outside the gene matches. Germline V gene lookup returns CDR1 SGDLS and CDR2 YYNGEE. CDR3 length: 13 amino acids. Full variable domain (rest looked up from reference TRBV9 and TRBJ1-1): DSGVTQTPKHLITATGQRVTLRCSPRSGDLSVYWYQQSLDQGLQFLIQYYNGEERAKGNILERFSAQQFPDLHSELNLSSLELGDSALYFCASSPGTATEAFFGQGTRLTVV.

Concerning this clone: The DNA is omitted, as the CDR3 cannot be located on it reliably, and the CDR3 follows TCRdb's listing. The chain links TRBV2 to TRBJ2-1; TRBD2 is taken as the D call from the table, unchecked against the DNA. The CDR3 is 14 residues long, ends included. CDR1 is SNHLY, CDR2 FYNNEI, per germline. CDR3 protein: CASIDTDFGNEQFF.

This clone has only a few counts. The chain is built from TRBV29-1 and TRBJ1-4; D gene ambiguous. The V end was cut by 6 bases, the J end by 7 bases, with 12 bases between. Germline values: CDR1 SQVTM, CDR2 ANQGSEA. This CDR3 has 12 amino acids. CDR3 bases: TGCAGCGTGCGAGTGAGGAGTGAAAAACTGTTTTTT. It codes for CSVRVRSEKLFF.

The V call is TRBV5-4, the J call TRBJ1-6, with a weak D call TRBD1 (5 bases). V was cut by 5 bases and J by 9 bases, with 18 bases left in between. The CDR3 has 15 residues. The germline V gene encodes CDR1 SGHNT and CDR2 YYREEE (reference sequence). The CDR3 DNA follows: TGTGCCAGCAGTCGGGGGGGAACCGAGGGTTCACCCCTCCACTTT. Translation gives CASSRGGTEGSPLHF.